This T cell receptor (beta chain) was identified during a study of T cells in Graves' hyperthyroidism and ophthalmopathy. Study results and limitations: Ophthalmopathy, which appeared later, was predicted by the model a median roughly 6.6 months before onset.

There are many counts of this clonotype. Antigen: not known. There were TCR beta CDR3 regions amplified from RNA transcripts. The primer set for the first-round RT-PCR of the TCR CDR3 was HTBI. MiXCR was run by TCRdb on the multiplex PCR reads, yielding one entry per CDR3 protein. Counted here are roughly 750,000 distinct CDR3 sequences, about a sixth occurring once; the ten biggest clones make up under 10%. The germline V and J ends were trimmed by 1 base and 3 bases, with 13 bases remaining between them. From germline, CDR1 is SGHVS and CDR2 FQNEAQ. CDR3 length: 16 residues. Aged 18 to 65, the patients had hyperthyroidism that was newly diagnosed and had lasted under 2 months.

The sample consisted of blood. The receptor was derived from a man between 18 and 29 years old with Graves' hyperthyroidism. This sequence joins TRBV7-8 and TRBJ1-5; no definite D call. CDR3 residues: CASSLEAPGLNQPQHF. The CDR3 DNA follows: TGTGCCAGCAGCTTAGAGGCCCCAGGACTCAATCAGCCCCAGCATTTT.